Detailed here is one T cell receptor beta chain. Its specificity is unknown. Amplification started from genomic DNA. Amplification of the beta chain CDR3 used 30 forward and 13 reverse multiplex primers. From the multiplex PCR reads, TCRdb called clonotypes with MiXCR, one entry per CDR3 protein. The sample contains under 300,000 distinct CDR3 sequences, roughly 48% of which appear only once. These data originate in a study of type 1 and type 2 diabetes patients. Study-wide context: Donors were type 1 diabetes, type 2 diabetes, or nondiabetic controls. T cells were magnetically sorted from PBMCs as CD4+ or CD8+ subsets. Across the study, approximately 19 million paired-end reads were produced. Study-wide results and limits: Groups were not age- or gender-matched, which may bias interpretation.

Per the germline V gene, CDR1 is LGHDT and CDR2 is YNNKEL (reference sequence). V dropped 4 bases and J dropped 2; count of bases not matched to a gene: 1. The CDR3 is 14 amino acids. The TCR originated in a man between 18 and 29 years old with type 2 diabetes. Sequencing was performed on peripheral blood mononuclear cells (PBMCs). The chain is built from TRBV3-1 and TRBJ2-3, with TRBD1 matching 9 bases. CDR3 nucleotides: TGTGCCAGCAGCCGGACAGGGGACACAGATACGCAGTATTTT. It encodes CASSRTGDTDTQYF.